The clone carrying this TCR beta chain was found a few times. Its antigen is not identified. The data originate from a study of blood T cells in healthy people across ages. Study as a whole: Per every two T cells, about one barcoded beta molecule was captured by template switching. Study results and limitations: Strong correlation linked observed beta diversity and percent naive T cells.

V was cut by 0 bases and J by 8 bases, with 8 bases left in between. The germline V gene encodes CDR1 DFQATT and CDR2 SNEGSKA (reference sequence). The CDR3 covers 13 residues. Healthy individuals of Caucasian origin from Russia, aged about 6 to 90, served as donors. PCR was performed a second time for roughly 7 to 11 cycles using a sample-barcoded 5' primer and a J-beta primer mix. TCRdb re-called the 5' RACE reads through MiXCR, storing one row per CDR3 protein. The sample lists about 580,000 distinct CDR3 sequences, around 48% seen once, with approximately 23% in the top ten. The chain combines TRBV20-1 with TRBJ1-6, with D possibly matching TRBD1 (5 bases). Sequencing was performed on blood. The TCR sequence derives from a man older than 75 in good health. CDR3 DNA sequence: TGCAGTGCTAGAGATGGAGGGGATTCACCCCTCCACTTT. Amino acids: CSARDGGDSPLHF.